These T cell receptor beta chains were read from a single sample in a study of CD8+ T cells in alopecia areata. Assay used: immunoSEQ multiplex PCR; TCRdb lists only in-frame clones, some missing. Of 180,000 or so clones in the sample, 40% to 65% were seen once. The input for sequencing was CD8+ T cells sorted from blood, taken at week 24, from a patient treated with tofacitinib. The receptors stem from a human donor with alopecia areata. The CDR3 runs from the conserved cysteine through the conserved F or W. Fields, in order: J gene, V gene, CDR3 protein.

j_gene: TRBJ1-4; v_gene: TRBV29-1; CDR3aa: CSAGQGSTNEKLFF
j_gene: TRBJ1-6; v_gene: TRBV10-3; CDR3aa: CAITGAANSPLHF
j_gene: TRBJ1-4; v_gene: TRBV5-6; CDR3aa: CASSQGARSNEKLFF
j_gene: TRBJ2-3; v_gene: TRBV6-1; CDR3aa: CASSESGGHTDTQYF
j_gene: TRBJ2-7; v_gene: TRBV2; CDR3aa: CASSGQRNYEQYF
j_gene: TRBJ2-7; v_gene: TRBV28; CDR3aa: CASSRQGFYYEQYF
j_gene: TRBJ2-1; v_gene: TRBV29-1; CDR3aa: CSVRLSNEQFF
j_gene: TRBJ1-2; v_gene: TRBV25-1; CDR3aa: CASSPPGGAQYGYTF
j_gene: TRBJ1-1; v_gene: TRBV5-6; CDR3aa: CASSLGDTEAFF
j_gene: TRBJ2-4; v_gene: TRBV29-1; CDR3aa: CSVDFGRDIQYF